The source of this T cell receptor beta chain is a study of blood T cell repertoires in COVID-19. Study summary: PBMCs, B-cell-depleted T cells, or T cells were the source of the cDNA or gDNA that made up the material.

This CDR3 comprises 15 residues. The J segment lost 7 bases and the V segment lost 3 bases, leaving 4 bases of the junction unmatched. Germline V gene data show CDR1 as LGHNT and CDR2 as FRNRAP. Per the authors' pipeline: Reference gene primer amplification yielded estimated nucleated cell counts. Some clones are missing from TCRdb's copy, which holds only in-frame ones; the method was immunoSEQ multiplex PCR. The DNA was the basis for D and trimming; V, J and clone size are from that table. This sample has about 210,000 clones, with approximately 83% found just once. The source is a woman between 40 and 55 years old with active or convalescent COVID-19. The chain links TRBV12-5 to TRBJ1-6; 9 nucleotides align to TRBD1. The sequencing input was peripheral blood. CDR3 amino acids: CASGFGQGRNSPLHF. The CDR3, as DNA: TGTGCTAGTGGTTTCGGACAGGGGAGGAATTCACCCCTCCACTTT.